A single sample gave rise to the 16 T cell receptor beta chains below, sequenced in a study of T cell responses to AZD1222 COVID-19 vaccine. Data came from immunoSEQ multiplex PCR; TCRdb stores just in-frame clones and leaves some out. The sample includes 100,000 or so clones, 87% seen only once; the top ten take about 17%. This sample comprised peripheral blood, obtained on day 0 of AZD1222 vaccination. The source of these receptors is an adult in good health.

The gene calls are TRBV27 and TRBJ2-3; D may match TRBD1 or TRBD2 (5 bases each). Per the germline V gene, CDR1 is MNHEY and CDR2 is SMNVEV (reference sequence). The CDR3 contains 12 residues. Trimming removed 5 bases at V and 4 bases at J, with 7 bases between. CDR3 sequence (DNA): TGTGCCAGCAGTCGGGACCCAGATACGCAGTATTTT. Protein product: CASSRDPDTQYF.

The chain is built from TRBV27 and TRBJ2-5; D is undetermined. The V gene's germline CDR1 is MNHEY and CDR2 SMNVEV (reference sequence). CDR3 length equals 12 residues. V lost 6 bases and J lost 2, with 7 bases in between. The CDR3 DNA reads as TGTGCCAGCAGCCACGATCAAGAGACCCAGTACTTC. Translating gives CASSHDQETQYF.

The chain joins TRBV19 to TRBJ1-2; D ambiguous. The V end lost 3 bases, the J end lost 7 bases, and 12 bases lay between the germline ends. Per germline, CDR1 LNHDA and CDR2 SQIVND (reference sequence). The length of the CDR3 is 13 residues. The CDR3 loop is CASSIGRSTGYTF. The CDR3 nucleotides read TGTGCCAGTAGTATCGGCAGGAGTACTGGCTACACCTTC.

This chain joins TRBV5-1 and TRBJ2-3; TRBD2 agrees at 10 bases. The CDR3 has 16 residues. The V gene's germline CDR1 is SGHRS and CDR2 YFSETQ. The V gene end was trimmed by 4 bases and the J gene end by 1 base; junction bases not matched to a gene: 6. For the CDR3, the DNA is TGCGCCAGCAGCCGCGAGCGGGAGGGCCGCACAGATACGCAGTATTTT. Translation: CASSREREGRTDTQYF.

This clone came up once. CDR3 sequence (DNA): TGTGCCAGTTTTTCCAGAACGGGCGGATCTGGAAACACCATATATTTT. Translated: CASFSRTGGSGNTIYF. The chain joins TRBV6-6 to TRBJ1-3; D ambiguous. Trimming took 9 bases from V and 1 from J, leaving 19 bases between them. Germline V lookup: CDR1 MNHNY, CDR2 SVGAGI (reference sequence). This CDR3 spans 16 amino acids.

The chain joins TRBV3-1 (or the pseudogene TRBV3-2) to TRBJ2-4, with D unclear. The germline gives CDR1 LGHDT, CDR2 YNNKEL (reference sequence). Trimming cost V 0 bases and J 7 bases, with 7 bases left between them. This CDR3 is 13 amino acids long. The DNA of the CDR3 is TGTGCCAGCAGCCAAGATCTTCGGAACATTCAGTACTTC. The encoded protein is CASSQDLRNIQYF.

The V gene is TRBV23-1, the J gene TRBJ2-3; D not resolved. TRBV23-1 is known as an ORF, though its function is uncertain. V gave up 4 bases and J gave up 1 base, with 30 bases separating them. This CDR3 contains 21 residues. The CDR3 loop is CASSPKHHATRQTRGTDTQYF. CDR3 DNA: TGCGCCAGCAGTCCAAAACACCATGCCACCCGGCAAACCCGCGGCACAGATACGCAGTATTTT.

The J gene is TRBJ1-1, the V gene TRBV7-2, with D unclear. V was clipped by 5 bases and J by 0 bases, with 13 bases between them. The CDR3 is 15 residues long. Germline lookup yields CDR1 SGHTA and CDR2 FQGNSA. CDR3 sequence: CASSPSGTMNTEAFF. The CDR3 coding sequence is TGTGCCAGCAGCCCATCGGGAACGATGAACACTGAAGCTTTCTTT.

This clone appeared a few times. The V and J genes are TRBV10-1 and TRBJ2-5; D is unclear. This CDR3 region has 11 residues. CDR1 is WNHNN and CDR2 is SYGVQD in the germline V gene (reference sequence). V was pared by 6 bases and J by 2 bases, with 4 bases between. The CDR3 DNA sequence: TGCGCCAGCAGCCTACAAGAGACCCAGTACTTC. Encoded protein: CASSLQETQYF.

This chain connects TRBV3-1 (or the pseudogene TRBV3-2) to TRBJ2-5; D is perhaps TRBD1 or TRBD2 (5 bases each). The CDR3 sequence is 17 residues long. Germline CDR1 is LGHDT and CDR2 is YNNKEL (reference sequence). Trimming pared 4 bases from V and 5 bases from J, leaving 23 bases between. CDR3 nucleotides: TGTGCCAGCAGCCCACACGGGGCTGTAGTGGCCTCGGAGACCCAGTACTTC. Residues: CASSPHGAVVASETQYF.

CDR3 region: CASSNRDKNTEAFF. Here the CDR3 DNA reads TGTGCCAGCAGCAACCGGGACAAGAACACTGAAGCTTTCTTT. The V call is TRBV3-1 (or the pseudogene TRBV3-2), the J call TRBJ1-1; a weak D match, TRBD1 (6 bases). The germline V and J ends were trimmed by 5 bases and 1 base, with 11 bases remaining between them. The germline V gene has CDR1 LGHDT and CDR2 YNNKEL (reference sequence). The CDR3 sequence is 14 residues long.

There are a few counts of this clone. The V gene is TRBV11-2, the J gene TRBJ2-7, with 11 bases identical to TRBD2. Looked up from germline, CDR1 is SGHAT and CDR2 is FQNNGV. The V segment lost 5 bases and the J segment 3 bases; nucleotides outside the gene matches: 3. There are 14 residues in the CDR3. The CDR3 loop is CASSAGTSGYEQYF. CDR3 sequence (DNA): TGTGCCAGCAGCGCTGGGACTAGCGGCTACGAGCAGTACTTC.

CDR3 nucleotides: TGTGCCTGGAGTGTTGGGGTGGGCGGGGAGCTGTTTTTT. Amino acids: CAWSVGVGGELFF. The J gene is TRBJ2-2, the V gene TRBV30; D remains unclear. V shed 0 bases and J shed 7 bases, with 9 bases lying between them. The CDR3 is 13 residues long. Germline V gene lookup returns CDR1 GTSNPN and CDR2 SVGIG (reference sequence).

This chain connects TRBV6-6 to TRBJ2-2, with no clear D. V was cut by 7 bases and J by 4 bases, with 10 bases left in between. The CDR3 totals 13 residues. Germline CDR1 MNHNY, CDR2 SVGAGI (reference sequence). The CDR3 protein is CASNGASTGELFF. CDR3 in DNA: TGTGCCAGCAATGGAGCGAGCACCGGGGAGCTGTTTTTT.

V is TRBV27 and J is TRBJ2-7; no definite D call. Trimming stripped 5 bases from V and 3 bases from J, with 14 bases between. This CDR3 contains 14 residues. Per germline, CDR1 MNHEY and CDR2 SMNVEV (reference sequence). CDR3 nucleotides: TGTGCCAGCAGTCGCGACCCCGATGGCTACGAGCAGTACTTC. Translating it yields CASSRDPDGYEQYF.

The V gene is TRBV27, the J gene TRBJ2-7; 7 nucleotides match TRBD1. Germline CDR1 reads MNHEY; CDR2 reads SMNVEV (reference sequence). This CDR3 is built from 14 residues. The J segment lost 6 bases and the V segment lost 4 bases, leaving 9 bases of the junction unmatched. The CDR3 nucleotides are TGTGCCAGCAGTTATACCGGGACAGCCGGCGAGCAGTACTTC. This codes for CASSYTGTAGEQYF.